Presented here are 27 T cell receptor beta chains from one specimen sequenced in a study of blood T cell repertoires in COVID-19. Repertoires were generated with immunoSEQ multiplex PCR, while TCRdb's copy carries only in-frame clones and drops some. The repertoire consists of about 160,000 clones, with around four fifths occurring once and the leading ten covering 2.5% to 3.5%. Sequencing input: peripheral blood. The receptors here all came from a man between 65 and 79 years old with acute or convalescent COVID-19.

This clone was recorded a few times. Since a much larger clone is just one base distant, this may be a read error. The chain couples TRBV7-9 to TRBJ2-7; D possibly corresponds to TRBD2 (6 bases). Germline V gene sequence: CDR1 SEHNR, CDR2 FQNEAQ (reference sequence). This CDR3 has 14 amino acids. V was pared by 5 bases and J by 0 bases, with 11 bases between. The CDR3 loop is CASSNPGSSYEQYF. The CDR3 DNA sequence: TGTGCCAGCAGCAACCCCGGGAGCTCCTACGAGCAGTACTTC.

The gene calls are TRBV25-1 and TRBJ2-1; D ambiguous. The CDR3 covers 15 residues. Between the trimmed V and J ends, which lost 3 bases and 7 bases, there was a span of 16 bases. The germline V gene encodes CDR1 MGHDK and CDR2 SYGVNS. CDR3 nucleotides: TGTGCCAGCAGTGACTTTGACTCTGGTCGTAATGAGCAGTTCTTC. Amino acids: CASSDFDSGRNEQFF.

This clone has just a few counts. The chain carries TRBV5-1 and TRBJ2-7; TRBD2 matches at 7 bases. Germline CDR1 reads SGHRS; CDR2 reads YFSETQ. The V and J ends lost 2 bases and 0 bases, in that order; junction bases with no gene match: 5. The CDR3 has 15 amino acids. The CDR3 region is CASSFGGGSSYEQYF. The CDR3 nucleotides read TGCGCCAGCAGCTTTGGCGGGGGATCCTCCTACGAGCAGTACTTC.

In its sample, this clone was seen a few times. V is TRBV27 and J is TRBJ2-7; 7 nucleotides agree with TRBD2. Trimming removed 5 bases from V and 0 bases from J; junction bases left unmatched: 13. The CDR3 sequence is 17 residues long. Looked up from germline, CDR1 is MNHEY and CDR2 is SMNVEV (reference sequence). The CDR3 DNA follows: TGTGCCAGCAGTAAATCGAGCGGGACCGCAACCTCCTACGAGCAGTACTTC. This gives the protein CASSKSSGTATSYEQYF.

The CDR3, as DNA: TGTGCCAGCAGCTTGGGGGGGCCGAACAATGAGCAGTTCTTC. Residues: CASSLGGPNNEQFF. This rearrangement joins TRBV11-2 to TRBJ2-1; maybe TRBD2 (7 bases). This CDR3 is built from 14 residues. Germline assignment: CDR1 SGHAT and CDR2 FQNNGV. The germline V and J ends were trimmed by 3 bases and 5 bases, with 11 bases remaining between them.

The rearrangement links TRBV5-6 to TRBJ2-3, with a possible D match to TRBD2 (6 bases). Trimming cost V 4 bases and J 2 bases, with 20 bases left between them. Germline CDR1 SGHDT, CDR2 YYEEEE. CDR3 size: 17 residues. The CDR3 loop is CASSPEGRTVFTDTQYF. CDR3 bases: TGTGCCAGCAGCCCGGAGGGACGGACCGTCTTCACAGATACGCAGTATTTT.

A few counts support this clone. Relative to the germline gene, one junction end is altered; a read error may explain this. V usage is TRBV27 and J usage is TRBJ2-2; TRBD1 matches 10 bases. Per germline, CDR1 MNHEY and CDR2 SMNVEV (reference sequence). The CDR3 is 12 residues long. The CDR3 DNA reads as TGTGCCAGCAGTTTAGGGACAGGGGCGCTGTTTTTT. Translating it yields CASSLGTGALFF.

V is TRBV4-3 and J is TRBJ1-2, with D possibly matching TRBD1 (6 bases). V was pared by 1 base and J by 5 bases, with 11 bases between. From germline, CDR1 is LGHNA and CDR2 YSLEER. The CDR3 covers 14 residues. The CDR3 loop reads CASSQADSVYGYTF. The CDR3 coding sequence is TGCGCCAGCAGCCAAGCGGACAGCGTATATGGCTACACCTTC.

The chain recombines TRBV11-3 with TRBJ2-1, with 14 bases identical to TRBD2. Germline values: CDR1 SGHNT, CDR2 YENEEA. The trim removed 6 bases at V and 6 bases at J, leaving 7 bases unmatched. The CDR3 is made up of 16 amino acids. CDR3 sequence reads: CASSSTGTSGSNEQFF. CDR3 coding DNA: TGTGCCAGCAGTTCAACCGGGACTAGCGGGAGCAATGAGCAGTTCTTC.

The genes are TRBV2 and TRBJ2-7; 7 nucleotides line up with TRBD2. V lost 3 bases to trimming and J lost 5 bases; unmatched junction nucleotides: 10. CDR1 and CDR2 from the germline V gene are SNHLY and FYNNEI. This CDR3 spans 15 amino acids. The CDR3 sequence: CASSDTGGGLNEQYF. For the CDR3, the DNA is TGTGCCAGCAGTGATACCGGCGGGGGATTGAACGAGCAGTACTTC.

The rearrangement joins TRBV4-1 to TRBJ2-2; D is unclear. There are 14 residues in the CDR3. Germline V CDR1 and CDR2: MGHRA, YSYEKL. Trimming shortened V by 1 base and J by 8 bases, and 11 bases separated the two germline ends. This chain's CDR3 is CASSQGGRSGELFF. In DNA, the CDR3 is TGCGCCAGCAGCCAAGGCGGTAGATCTGGGGAGCTGTTTTTT.

The chain recombines TRBV12-5 with TRBJ1-1; D is ambiguous. V was trimmed by 6 bases and J by 3 bases, leaving 5 bases between them. CDR1 and CDR2 (germline): LGHNT, FRNRAP. The CDR3 sequence is 11 residues long. As DNA, the CDR3 is TGTGCTAGTGGCCTTGACACTGAAGCTTTCTTT. Encoded protein: CASGLDTEAFF. The whole variable domain, remainder taken from reference TRBV12-5 and TRBJ1-1, is DARVTQTPRHKVTEMGQEVTMRCQPILGHNTVFWYRQTMMQGLELLAYFRNRAPLDDSGMPKDRFSAEMPDATLATLKIQPSEPRDSAVYFCASGLDTEAFFGQGTRLTVV.

Note on this clone: This specimen includes other DNA sequences encoding the same CDR3. The genes are TRBV30 and TRBJ2-7; D is perhaps TRBD2 (7 bases). V gave up 2 bases and J gave up 0 bases, with 11 bases separating them. CDR1 and CDR2 from the germline V gene are GTSNPN and SVGIG (reference sequence). The CDR3 has 14 amino acids. The CDR3 nucleotides read TGTGCCTGGAGTAGGGGGGGCAGCTCCTACGAGCAGTACTTC. This translates into CAWSRGGSSYEQYF.

The J gene is TRBJ2-7, the V gene TRBV5-8, with 7 bases identical to TRBD1. This CDR3 region has 14 residues. Germline V gives CDR1 SGHTS, CDR2 YDEGEE. J was trimmed by 1 base and V by 3 bases; bases with no gene match: 4. The CDR3, as DNA: TGTGCCAGCAGCTCGATCAGGGGGTCCTACGAGCAGTACTTC. Protein: CASSSIRGSYEQYF.

The chain recombines TRBV5-4 with TRBJ2-1, with 9 bases aligning to TRBD1. This CDR3 is built from 15 residues. Germline values: CDR1 SGHNT, CDR2 YYREEE (reference sequence). Trimming at V came to 1 base and at J to 4 bases, leaving 3 bases not matched to a gene. CDR3 DNA sequence: TGTGCCAGCAGCTTGCAACAGGGGGCGTACAATGAGCAGTTCTTC. This sequence encodes CASSLQQGAYNEQFF. Combining the CDR3 with reference TRBV5-4 and TRBJ2-1 gives the whole variable domain ETGVTQSPTHLIKTRGQQVTLRCSSQSGHNTVSWYQQALGQGPQFIFQYYREEENGRGNFPPRFSGLQFPNYSSELNVNALELDDSALYLCASSLQQGAYNEQFFGPGTRLTVL.

This clone has only one observation. The genes are TRBV19 and TRBJ1-1; 8 bases match TRBD1. Germline trimming cut 2 bases from V and 0 bases from J; bases unmatched to any gene: 2. The length of the CDR3 is 15 residues. Germline lookup yields CDR1 LNHDA and CDR2 SQIVND (reference sequence). The CDR3 DNA reads TGTGCCAGTAGTATACAGGGGGCGATGAACACTGAAGCTTTCTTT. Its protein product is CASSIQGAMNTEAFF.

The rearrangement joins TRBV9 to TRBJ2-7; D unresolved. Germline CDR1 is SGDLS and CDR2 is YYNGEE. Trimming removed 0 bases from V and 2 bases from J, with 6 bases in between. The CDR3 consists of 13 residues. The DNA of the CDR3 is TGTGCCAGCAGCGTAGCCCCAGCCTACGAGCAGTACTTC. As protein: CASSVAPAYEQYF.

The chain couples TRBV24-1 to TRBJ2-1, with D possibly TRBD1 on 6 matching bases. Deletions cut 3 bases from V and 10 bases from J, with 9 bases between. Germline CDR1 reads KGHDR; CDR2 reads SFDVKD. The CDR3 runs to 12 residues. The CDR3 region is CATSDQGREQFF. CDR3 nucleotides: TGTGCCACCAGTGATCAGGGGCGGGAGCAGTTCTTC.

V gene TRBV6-1 combines with J gene TRBJ2-2; the D is unclear. The germline V and J ends were trimmed by 1 base and 5 bases, with 5 bases remaining between them. The CDR3 is 13 residues long. Germline V gene lookup returns CDR1 MNHNS and CDR2 SASEGT. The CDR3 bases are TGTGCCAGCAGTGAAGGGAGAACCGGGGAGCTGTTTTTT. As protein: CASSEGRTGELFF.

J is TRBJ1-6 and V is TRBV10-3; no clear D gene. There are 17 residues in the CDR3. CDR1 ENHRY and CDR2 SYGVKD come from the germline V gene. Trimming left V 3 bases short and J 0 bases short, with 12 bases between. The DNA for the CDR3 is TGTGCCATCAGTGAATCTCAAGCGAACTCCTATAATTCACCCCTCCACTTT. It specifies CAISESQANSYNSPLHF.

The gene calls are TRBV6-5 and TRBJ1-3; 9 nucleotides match TRBD1. This CDR3 has 15 residues. The V gene end was trimmed by 10 bases and the J gene end by 4 bases; junction bases not matched to a gene: 11. CDR1 MNHEY and CDR2 SVGAGI come from the germline V gene. In DNA, the CDR3 is TGTGCCACGCAGCGGACAGGGGCAGAGGGAAACACCATATATTTT. Translated, it gives CATQRTGAEGNTIYF.

The J gene is TRBJ2-7, the V gene TRBV11-2; tentative D call: TRBD1 (5 bases). Trimming stripped 0 bases from V and 9 bases from J, with 12 bases between. Germline loops: CDR1 SGHAT, CDR2 FQNNGV. CDR3 size: 13 residues. In DNA form, the CDR3 reads TGTGCCAGCAGCTTAGATAAGACAGTTCGGCAGTACTTC. Encoded protein: CASSLDKTVRQYF.

This chain connects TRBV30 to TRBJ2-7; 9 bases are a match to TRBD2. CDR1 GTSNPN and CDR2 SVGIG come from the germline V gene (reference sequence). V shed 4 bases, J shed 0 bases, and the junction held 4 bases outside the gene matches. The CDR3 runs 14 residues. CDR3 region: CAWTSGTLSYEQYF. The CDR3 DNA reads as TGTGCCTGGACTAGCGGGACCCTCTCCTACGAGCAGTACTTC.

The V gene is TRBV7-3, the J gene TRBJ2-2; 7 bases are shared with TRBD1. The J segment lost 2 bases and the V segment lost 5 bases, leaving 5 bases of the junction unmatched. Per the germline V gene, CDR1 is SGHTA and CDR2 is FQGTGA. The CDR3 has 15 residues. Here the CDR3 reads CASSLTGKNTGELFF. CDR3 nucleotide sequence: TGTGCCAGCAGCCTGACAGGGAAAAACACCGGGGAGCTGTTTTTT.

The chain combines TRBV5-6 with TRBJ2-5; no clear D gene. The germline CDR1 and CDR2 sequences are SGHDT and YYEEEE. The CDR3 totals 16 residues. The V and J ends lost 2 bases and 2 bases respectively, with 16 bases between them. DNA of the CDR3: TGTGCCAGCAGCTTTTTTACGCTCACTCCACAAGAGACCCAGTACTTC. Amino acids: CASSFFTLTPQETQYF.

V is TRBV28 and J is TRBJ1-5; no reliable D call. This CDR3 spans 12 amino acids. From germline, CDR1 is MDHEN and CDR2 SYDVKM. V lost 4 bases to trimming and J lost 6 bases, with 7 bases between them. CDR3 in amino acids: CASSSPGQPQHF. The CDR3 DNA is TGTGCCAGCAGTTCCCCCGGTCAGCCCCAGCATTTT.

V is TRBV24-1 and J is TRBJ1-1; D is uncertain. There are 15 residues in the CDR3. Trimming left V 3 bases short and J 1 base short, with 11 bases between. CDR1 is KGHDR, CDR2 SFDVKD, per germline. In nucleotides, the CDR3 is TGTGCCACCAGTGATGGCCGTCGGGGGAACACTGAAGCTTTCTTT. Translated: CATSDGRRGNTEAFF.